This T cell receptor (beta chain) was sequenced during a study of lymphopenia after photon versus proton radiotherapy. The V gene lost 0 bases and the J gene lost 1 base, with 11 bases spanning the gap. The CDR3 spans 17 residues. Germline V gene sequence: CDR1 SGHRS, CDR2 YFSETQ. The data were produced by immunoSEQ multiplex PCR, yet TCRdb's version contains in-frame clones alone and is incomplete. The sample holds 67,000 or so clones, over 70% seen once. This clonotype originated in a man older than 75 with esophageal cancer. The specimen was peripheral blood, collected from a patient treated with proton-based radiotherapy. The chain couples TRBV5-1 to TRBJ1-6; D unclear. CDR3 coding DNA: TGCGCCAGCAGCTTGGTTCCCACGGAATCCTATAATTCACCCCTCCACTTT. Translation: CASSLVPTESYNSPLHF.